The next 31 T cell receptor beta chains were all read from a single sample in a study of T cells in Graves' hyperthyroidism and ophthalmopathy. Researchers amplified the TCR beta CDR3 regions from RNA transcripts. The TCR CDR3 first-round RT-PCR relied on the HTBI primer set. TCRdb reanalysed the multiplex PCR reads using MiXCR and keeps one entry per CDR3 protein. The sample includes 350,000 or so distinct CDR3 sequences, 15% to 20% of them seen just once. The sample comprised blood. Receptors were obtained from a woman aged 35 to 49 with Graves' ophthalmopathy.

This clonotype came up many times. The chain links TRBV5-5 to TRBJ2-5; 7 positions match TRBD1. The CDR3 loop spans 15 amino acids. Germline V gene lookup returns CDR1 SGHKS and CDR2 YYEKEE (reference sequence). After removal of 4 bases from V and 1 base from J, the junction contained 7 bases not matched to a gene. As DNA, the CDR3 is TGTGCCAGCAGCGCCAGGGACAGCACCCAAGAGACCCAGTACTTC. As protein: CASSARDSTQETQYF.

This clonotype was counted ten times or more. V gene TRBV12-5 combines with J gene TRBJ2-7, with D maybe TRBD1 (6 bases). The CDR3 loop spans 15 amino acids. Per germline, CDR1 LGHNT and CDR2 FRNRAP. V gave up 6 bases and J gave up 0 bases, with 15 bases separating them. The CDR3 region is CASGLGQSSSYEQYF. DNA of the CDR3: TGTGCTAGTGGGCTCGGACAGTCTTCCTCCTACGAGCAGTACTTC.

This clonotype was counted many times. The V and J genes are TRBV6-5 and TRBJ2-7, with TRBD2 matching over 9 bases. The V and J ends lost 10 bases and 4 bases, in that order; junction bases with no gene match: 8. The germline CDR1 and CDR2 sequences are MNHEY and SVGAGI. The CDR3 is made up of 13 amino acids. The CDR3 region is CATEREAWYEQYF. The CDR3 nucleotides are TGTGCCACCGAGCGGGAGGCCTGGTACGAGCAGTACTTC.

This clonotype was seen at least ten times. V and J are TRBV12-3 or TRBV12-4 and TRBJ2-7; the match to TRBD2 covers 10 bases. The CDR3 contains 15 residues. Losses at the gene ends were 5 bases for V and 4 bases for J; bases not matched to a gene: 8. This CDR3 reads CASSPPGLAYYEQYF. The CDR3 DNA reads TGTGCCAGCAGTCCCCCGGGACTAGCGTATTACGAGCAGTACTTC.

This clonotype was picked up many times. The rearrangement joins TRBV12-3 or TRBV12-4 to TRBJ2-7, with 9 bases that match TRBD1. The CDR3 covers 15 residues. The V and J ends lost 5 bases and 5 bases, in that order; junction bases with no gene match: 10. CDR3 in amino acids: CASSPWGQGLDEQYF. The CDR3 coding sequence is TGTGCCAGCAGTCCATGGGGACAGGGCCTAGACGAGCAGTACTTC.

This clonotype was counted at least ten times. The chain links TRBV28 to TRBJ2-7; 8 bases match TRBD1. This CDR3 spans 15 amino acids. Per the germline V gene, CDR1 is MDHEN and CDR2 is SYDVKM. Germline trimming cut 6 bases from V and 3 bases from J; bases unmatched to any gene: 10. In DNA form, the CDR3 reads TGTGCCAGCAGGGGCCGTTGGACAGGGATCTACGAGCAGTACTTC. It encodes CASRGRWTGIYEQYF.

This clonotype occurred many times. CDR3 sequence reads: CASSDRTVAIEKLFF. The CDR3, as DNA: TGTGCCAGCAGCGACCGGACAGTAGCTATTGAAAAACTGTTTTTT. The rearrangement joins TRBV5-6 to TRBJ1-4; the D gene is possibly TRBD1 (6 bases). The CDR3 contains 15 residues. Trimming left V 4 bases short and J 7 bases short, with 17 bases between. Germline V CDR1 and CDR2: SGHDT, YYEEEE.

The chain links TRBV19 to TRBJ1-5, with TRBD1 identical over 8 bases. This CDR3 contains 14 residues. J was trimmed by 2 bases and V by 7 bases; bases with no gene match: 4. Germline CDR1 and CDR2: LNHDA and SQIVND (reference sequence). CDR3 sequence (DNA): TGTGCCAGTAACAAGGACAGGGGCAATCAGCCCCAGCATTTT. Translating it yields CASNKDRGNQPQHF.

This clonotype was counted many times. J is TRBJ1-1 and V is TRBV11-1; D possibly corresponds to TRBD1 (5 bases). Germline CDR1 reads SGHAT; CDR2 reads FQDESV (reference sequence). V was pared by 6 bases and J by 1 base, with 18 bases between. The length of the CDR3 is 16 residues. The CDR3 sequence: CASSLQRTGPNTEAFF. CDR3 DNA sequence: TGTGCCAGCAGTTTGCAGAGAACGGGGCCGAACACTGAAGCTTTCTTT.

This clonotype was counted at least ten times. The chain joins TRBV7-9 to TRBJ2-7; D is possibly TRBD2 (6 bases). This CDR3 region has 13 residues. V lost 7 bases to trimming and J lost 0 bases, with 10 bases between them. Germline V gene lookup returns CDR1 SEHNR and CDR2 FQNEAQ (reference sequence). The CDR3 DNA follows: TGTGCCAGCAACCGGGAGAACTCCTACGAGCAGTACTTC. Translation: CASNRENSYEQYF.

The sample holds many counts of this clonotype. The chain joins TRBV6-5 to TRBJ2-7; possibly TRBD1 for D (6 bases). V was trimmed by 7 bases and J by 7 bases, leaving 14 bases between them. The CDR3 covers 12 residues. CDR1 is MNHEY, CDR2 SVGAGI, per germline. DNA of the CDR3: TGTGCCAGCAATTTACAGGGCGATGAGCAGTACTTC. Its translation is CASNLQGDEQYF.

The J gene is TRBJ1-1, the V gene TRBV6-5; a possible D gene is TRBD1 (6 bases). The CDR3 covers 16 residues. V was clipped by 0 bases and J by 3 bases, with 14 bases between them. Germline CDR1 is MNHEY and CDR2 is SVGAGI. The CDR3: CASSYSRGAYHTEAFF. DNA for the CDR3: TGTGCCAGCAGTTACTCACGGGGGGCTTATCACACTGAAGCTTTCTTT.

V gene TRBV9 combines with J gene TRBJ1-5; D is possibly TRBD1 (5 bases). This CDR3 is 15 amino acids long. V was cut by 4 bases and J by 0 bases, with 11 bases left in between. Per the germline V gene, CDR1 is SGDLS and CDR2 is YYNGEE. As DNA, the CDR3 is TGTGCCAGCAGCCCGGGACCTTATAGCAATCAGCCCCAGCATTTT. Translated: CASSPGPYSNQPQHF.

This clonotype has ten or more counts. The chain couples TRBV10-2 to TRBJ2-2, with 7 bases fitting TRBD2. Germline lookup yields CDR1 WSHSY and CDR2 SAAADI. This CDR3 contains 15 residues. Trimming cost V 3 bases and J 5 bases; bases outside gene matches: 6. The CDR3 reads CASSETGGITGELFF. The CDR3 nucleotides are TGCGCCAGCAGTGAAACGGGAGGAATAACCGGGGAGCTGTTTTTT.

This clonotype was seen at least ten times. J is TRBJ2-7 and V is TRBV5-6; no clear D gene. V was clipped by 7 bases and J by 4 bases, with 21 bases between them. Germline CDR1 is SGHDT and CDR2 is YYEEEE. The CDR3 covers 15 residues. The CDR3 nucleotides are TGTGCCAGCGGCATTGGACCTTTTATGGGGTACGAGCAGTACTTC. Protein sequence: CASGIGPFMGYEQYF.

There are many counts of this clonotype. The rearrangement links TRBV15 to TRBJ2-7; D assignment may be TRBD1 or TRBD2 (6 bases each). Germline loops: CDR1 LNHNV, CDR2 YYDKDF (reference sequence). With 5 bases removed from V and 2 bases from J, the gap between germline ends came to 13 bases. This CDR3 has 14 amino acids. Written as DNA, the CDR3 is TGTGCCACCAGCTTCCGGAGGGGGACCTACGAGCAGTACTTC. This sequence encodes CATSFRRGTYEQYF.

This clonotype was observed many times. The J gene is TRBJ1-6, the V gene TRBV6-1, with D possibly matching TRBD1 (6 bases). Germline CDR1 and CDR2: MNHNS and SASEGT. Trimming took off 6 bases at V and 8 bases at J, with 14 bases between the two ends. This CDR3 has 14 amino acids. CDR3 in amino acids: CASRKQGWDSPLHF. CDR3 nucleotides: TGTGCCAGCAGAAAACAGGGATGGGATTCACCCCTCCACTTT.

The CDR3 region has the DNA TGTGCCAGCAGTTACAATCCGGGACTAGGGGCCTACGAGCAGTACTTC. This sequence encodes CASSYNPGLGAYEQYF. The rearrangement uses TRBV6-2 or TRBV6-3 and TRBJ2-7, with TRBD2 identical over 8 bases. The J segment lost 2 bases and the V segment lost 2 bases, leaving 8 bases of the junction unmatched. Germline assignment: CDR1 MNHEY and CDR2 SVGEGT. CDR3 length equals 16 residues.

The J gene is TRBJ2-5, the V gene TRBV12-3 or TRBV12-4, with 9 bases identical to TRBD2. Trimming removed 5 bases from V and 2 bases from J; junction bases left unmatched: 12. The CDR3 runs to 17 residues. The CDR3 DNA sequence: TGTGCCAGCAGTCTCGGCCTAGCGGGGTTCTCACAAGAGACCCAGTACTTC. This translates into CASSLGLAGFSQETQYF.

In its sample, this clonotype was seen many times. The chain combines TRBV28 with TRBJ2-5; D not resolved. CDR1 MDHEN and CDR2 SYDVKM come from the germline V gene. The CDR3 sequence is 12 residues long. V was shortened by 2 bases and J by 5 bases, with 6 bases between the two germline ends. The CDR3 coding sequence is TGTGCCAGCAGTTTAGGGCTGGAGACCCAGTACTTC. This gives the protein CASSLGLETQYF.

The chain uses TRBV11-2 and TRBJ2-6; 9 nucleotides align to TRBD1. V shed 5 bases, J shed 5 bases, and the junction held 7 bases outside the gene matches. Germline CDR1 and CDR2: SGHAT and FQNNGV. The CDR3 is 16 residues long. The CDR3 sequence is CASSSSGTGRANVLTF. The CDR3 DNA is TGTGCCAGCAGCAGTTCCGGGACAGGGCGGGCCAACGTCCTGACTTTC.

This clonotype was found many times. The chain links TRBV12-3 or TRBV12-4 to TRBJ1-2; D uncertain. CDR3 length: 13 residues. V was shortened by 5 bases and J by 7 bases, with 14 bases between the two germline ends. The CDR3 region has the DNA TGTGCCAGCAGTATTGGGTTTAGGACTGGCTACACCTTC. It codes for CASSIGFRTGYTF.

This clonotype was counted ten times or more. A much larger clone differs by one base, so this may be a read error. This chain connects TRBV28 to TRBJ1-2; D possibly corresponds to TRBD1 (5 bases). Germline V gene sequence: CDR1 MDHEN, CDR2 SYDVKM. Trimming removed 4 bases at V and 10 bases at J, with 13 bases between. The CDR3 extends over 12 amino acids. CDR3 amino acids: CASSSGGSDYTF. In DNA form, the CDR3 reads TGTGCCAGCAGTTCTGGGGGGTCGGACTACACCTTC.

There are many counts of this clonotype. This chain uses TRBV6-1 with TRBJ1-5, with 11 bases identical to TRBD1. This CDR3 is 14 amino acids long. V gave up 7 bases and J gave up 6 bases; unmatched junction bases: 5. Germline V gene data show CDR1 as MNHNS and CDR2 as SASEGT. The CDR3 sequence: CASKLDRGLQPQHF. The CDR3 DNA reads as TGTGCCAGCAAGCTGGACAGGGGGCTTCAGCCCCAGCATTTT.

This clonotype has a count of ten or more. V usage is TRBV7-2 and J usage is TRBJ2-7; D call uncertain. Germline CDR1 reads SGHTA; CDR2 reads FQGNSA. The CDR3 is 13 residues long. Trimming removed 2 bases from V and 7 bases from J, with 12 bases in between. The CDR3 sequence: CASSLSSRREQYF. The CDR3 coding sequence is TGTGCCAGCAGCTTATCCTCTCGACGAGAGCAGTACTTC.

This sequence joins TRBV27 and TRBJ2-2; 9 positions match TRBD1. Looked up from germline, CDR1 is MNHEY and CDR2 is SMNVEV (reference sequence). The CDR3 consists of 14 residues. Losses at the gene ends were 7 bases for V and 6 bases for J; bases not matched to a gene: 6. CDR3 sequence: CASKRTGEAGELFF. For the CDR3, the DNA is TGTGCCAGCAAGAGGACAGGGGAGGCCGGGGAGCTGTTTTTT.

This clonotype was picked up a small number of times. The chain recombines TRBV4-1 with TRBJ2-7; 15 positions match TRBD2. Trimming at V came to 1 base and at J to 6 bases, leaving 7 bases not matched to a gene. The CDR3 runs 17 residues. From germline, CDR1 is MGHRA and CDR2 YSYEKL. The DNA of the CDR3 is TGCGCCAGCAGCCAAGGTGGGACTAGCGGGAGGATAATCGAGCAGTACTTC. Its protein is CASSQGGTSGRIIEQYF.

This clonotype has at least ten counts. The chain joins TRBV29-1 to TRBJ2-7; TRBD2 matches 7 bases. Germline assignment: CDR1 SQVTM and CDR2 ANQGSEA. With V trimmed by 5 bases and J by 4 bases, 5 bases remained unmatched. The CDR3 totals 12 residues. The DNA for the CDR3 is TGCAGCGTTCCGGGGGGTCCGTACGAGCAGTACTTC. Residues: CSVPGGPYEQYF.

V is TRBV30 and J is TRBJ2-2; 8 bases align to TRBD1. With 6 bases clipped from V and 4 bases from J, the junction kept 7 bases outside the gene matches. Germline CDR1 and CDR2: GTSNPN and SVGIG (reference sequence). CDR3 size: 14 residues. The CDR3 sequence: CACLGQGSTGELFF. CDR3 nucleotide sequence: TGTGCCTGCCTCGGACAGGGAAGCACCGGGGAGCTGTTTTTT.

This clonotype came up many times. V and J are TRBV7-2 and TRBJ2-7; 7 nucleotides align to TRBD2. The junction had 7 bases not matched to a gene; V was cut back by 8 bases and J by 0 bases. Germline V CDR1 and CDR2: SGHTA, FQGNSA. The CDR3 totals 14 residues. For the CDR3, the DNA is TGTGCCAGCCGGGTCGGCGGGAGCTCCTACGAGCAGTACTTC. Translating gives CASRVGGSSYEQYF. Together with reference TRBV7-2 and TRBJ2-7, the CDR3 gives the full variable domain: GAGVSQSPSNKVTEKGKDVELRCDPISGHTALYWYRQSLGQGLEFLIYFQGNSAPDKSGLPSDRFSAERTGGSVSTLTIQRTQQEDSAVYLCASRVGGSSYEQYFGPGTRLTVT.

The chain couples TRBV4-1 to TRBJ2-7, with TRBD1 identical over 8 bases. The CDR3 covers 20 residues. The germline CDR1 and CDR2 sequences are MGHRA and YSYEKL. V shed 1 base, J shed 1 base, and the junction held 18 bases outside the gene matches. CDR3 region: CASSQAGPGTGHYFSYEQYF. The CDR3 nucleotides are TGCGCCAGCAGCCAAGCCGGACCCGGGACAGGACACTACTTTTCCTACGAGCAGTACTTC.